A single sample gave rise to the 14 T cell receptor beta chains below, sequenced in a study of cytomegalovirus exposure and HLA in healthy donors. Primers: 60 Vbeta forward and 13 Jbeta reverse. Produced via immunoSEQ multiplex PCR; TCRdb's table is partial and in-frame only. The sample lists over 130,000 clones; approximately 78% were seen once. Sequencing was carried out using PBMCs. These receptors all stem from a woman in her forties in good health and CMV-seropositive.

CDR3 coding DNA: TGCGCCAGCAGCTATGCGGGGACGATTTTCTTC. Protein: CASSYAGTIFF. V gene TRBV5-1 combines with J gene TRBJ2-1; perhaps TRBD2 as D (6 bases). Germline lookup yields CDR1 SGHRS and CDR2 YFSETQ. CDR3 length equals 11 residues. V was cut by 3 bases and J by 16 bases, with 14 bases left in between.

This clone was counted once. The chain is built from TRBV2 and TRBJ2-7; D perhaps matches TRBD2 (5 bases). The CDR3 has 12 amino acids. Germline V gene lookup returns CDR1 SNHLY and CDR2 FYNNEI. Trimming took off 10 bases at V and 2 bases at J, with 12 bases between the two ends. CDR3 sequence reads: CATHGLTYEQYF. DNA of the CDR3: TGTGCCACCCACGGACTCACCTACGAGCAGTACTTC.

J is TRBJ2-3 and V is TRBV4-2; TRBD2 agrees at 7 bases. V was clipped by 4 bases and J by 1 base; unmatched bases: 5. This CDR3 has 15 residues. Germline loops: CDR1 LGHNA, CDR2 YNFKEQ. CDR3 DNA sequence: TGTGCCAGCAGCCCGTTGAGCGGGGGCACAGATACGCAGTATTTT. This sequence encodes CASSPLSGGTDTQYF.

This clone was seen a few times. This chain joins TRBV11-3 and TRBJ1-3; the match to TRBD1 covers 7 bases. Germline V gene lookup returns CDR1 SGHNT and CDR2 YENEEA. The length of the CDR3 is 15 residues. Germline trimming cut 4 bases from V and 4 bases from J; bases unmatched to any gene: 7. The CDR3 protein is CASSWGQLGGNTIYF. CDR3 DNA sequence: TGTGCCAGCAGCTGGGGACAGTTGGGAGGAAACACCATATATTTT.

The chain joins TRBV19 to TRBJ1-5; a possible D gene is TRBD1 (6 bases). Germline V gene data show CDR1 as LNHDA and CDR2 as SQIVND (reference sequence). The CDR3 has 15 residues. Trimming removed 3 bases from V and 2 bases from J, with 11 bases in between. CDR3 amino acids: CASSMVRGGNQPQHF. In DNA, the CDR3 is TGTGCCAGTAGTATGGTCAGGGGTGGCAATCAGCCCCAGCATTTT.

The chain carries TRBV13 and TRBJ2-5; TRBD1 matches 8 bases. V lost 4 bases, J lost 5 bases, and 6 bases stayed unmatched. CDR1 is PRHDT and CDR2 is FYEKMQ in the germline V gene (reference sequence). The CDR3 consists of 14 residues. The CDR3 DNA reads TGTGCCAGCAGCTCCAGGGGGCGCAGGGAGACCCAGTACTTC. This sequence encodes CASSSRGRRETQYF.

The chain links TRBV18 to TRBJ2-1, with 12 bases matching TRBD1. The CDR3 runs to 15 residues. Germline lookup yields CDR1 KGHSH and CDR2 LQKENI. With V trimmed by 1 base and J by 8 bases, 3 bases remained unmatched. This chain's CDR3 is CASSPLGTGGHEQFF. The CDR3 nucleotides read TGTGCCAGCTCACCACTGGGGACAGGGGGCCATGAGCAGTTCTTC.

The rearrangement links TRBV5-6 to TRBJ2-4; 9 nucleotides agree with TRBD2. The trim removed 6 bases at V and 10 bases at J, leaving 8 bases unmatched. CDR1 SGHDT and CDR2 YYEEEE come from the germline V gene. CDR3 length: 13 amino acids. CDR3 in DNA: TGTGCCAGCAAAGCGAGCGGGAGGATTATTCAGTACTTC. This sequence encodes CASKASGRIIQYF.

The V gene is TRBV6-6, the J gene TRBJ1-3; D possibly corresponds to TRBD1 (5 bases). The CDR3 runs 13 residues. Per the germline V gene, CDR1 is MNHNY and CDR2 is SVGAGI (reference sequence). The V end lost 8 bases, the J end lost 2 bases, and 10 bases lay between the germline ends. CDR3 coding DNA: TGTGCCAGCTCCTGGGGGGCTGGAAACACCATATATTTT. Translated, it gives CASSWGAGNTIYF.

V usage is TRBV23-1 and J usage is TRBJ2-3; D ambiguous. TRBV23-1 is designated an ORF whose function remains uncertain. This CDR3 spans 13 amino acids. V was cut by 7 bases and J by 2 bases, with 10 bases left in between. CDR3 nucleotide sequence: TGCGCCAGCACCCGACTTTTCACAGATACGCAGTATTTT. Translated: CASTRLFTDTQYF.

This sequence joins TRBV9 and TRBJ2-5; 9 bases line up with TRBD2. Germline CDR1 SGDLS, CDR2 YYNGEE. V lost 4 bases, J lost 6 bases, and 7 bases stayed unmatched. This CDR3 spans 14 amino acids. The CDR3 here is CASSPRTSEKTQYF. The CDR3 coding sequence is TGTGCCAGCAGCCCCCGGACTAGCGAAAAGACCCAGTACTTC.

This clone came up a few times. The chain is built from TRBV6-5 and TRBJ1-5, with 9 bases identical to TRBD1. Per the germline V gene, CDR1 is MNHEY and CDR2 is SVGAGI. This CDR3 is 15 amino acids long. The junction had 10 bases not matched to a gene; V was cut back by 6 bases and J by 7 bases. The CDR3: CASRRTGGYGQPQHF. Here the CDR3 DNA reads TGTGCCAGCAGGCGAACAGGGGGCTATGGGCAGCCCCAGCATTTT.

The chain combines TRBV4-2 with TRBJ1-1; D call uncertain. This CDR3 has 12 amino acids. In germline, CDR1 is LGHNA, CDR2 YNFKEQ. The V end lost 0 bases, the J end lost 7 bases, and 6 bases lay between the germline ends. The CDR3 DNA is TGTGCCAGCAGCCAAGAAAGCGGTGAAGCTTTCTTT. Amino acids: CASSQESGEAFF.

This clone is a singleton in its sample. J is TRBJ2-5 and V is TRBV7-9, with 7 bases identical to TRBD1. Germline V gene lookup returns CDR1 SEHNR and CDR2 FQNEAQ (reference sequence). J lost 5 bases, V lost 5 bases, and 8 bases had no gene match. The CDR3 spans 14 residues. The chain's CDR3 is CASSPRGRMETQYF. As DNA, the CDR3 is TGTGCCAGCAGCCCGAGGGGGCGCATGGAGACCCAGTACTTC. The full variable domain, rest sourced from reference TRBV7-9 and TRBJ2-5, is DTGVSQNPRHKITKRGQNVTFRCDPISEHNRLYWYRQTLGQGPEFLTYFQNEAQLEKSRLLSDRFSAERPKGSFSTLEIQRTEQGDSAMYLCASSPRGRMETQYFGPGTRLLVL.